The 14 T cell receptor beta chains below all came from one sample that was sequenced in a study of post-analysis software for immune sequencing data. Unique molecular identifiers were carried by the TCR beta cDNA libraries. TCRdb reprocessed the PCR reads with MiXCR, giving one entry per CDR3 protein. The top ten hold roughly 0.54% of the sample, which has hundreds of thousands of distinct CDR3 sequences, 30% seen once. The study's findings and limits: Comparison of patients with controls showed 4 to 6 TRBV segments more frequent in patients, TRBV5-6, TRBV5-1 and TRBV20-1 among them.

Their antigens are not known. The sequenced material came from blood. Receptors were obtained from a girl aged 10 to 17 with multiple sclerosis.

Concerning this clonotype itself: At one end, the junction sequence differs from germline, possibly due to a read error. This chain joins TRBV20-1 and TRBJ1-5, with 7 bases fitting TRBD1. This CDR3 spans 14 amino acids. Looked up from germline, CDR1 is DFQATT and CDR2 is SNEGSKA (reference sequence). Written as DNA, the CDR3 is TGCAGTGCCAGAGTAGGGGGCGAGCATCAGCCCCAGCATTTT. This sequence encodes CSARVGGEHQPQHF.

The CDR3 DNA is TGTGCCAGCAGTCCCCTTGGGGGGTTCTACAATGAGCAGTTCTTC. As protein: CASSPLGGFYNEQFF. The V and J genes are TRBV12-3 or TRBV12-4 and TRBJ2-1; perhaps TRBD2 as D (6 bases). The CDR3 has 15 residues. V was cut by 5 bases and J by 3 bases, with 14 bases left in between.

This clonotype was observed a few times. The chain uses TRBV5-1 and TRBJ1-3; 7 bases agree with TRBD1. Germline-derived CDR1 and CDR2 are SGHRS and YFSETQ. CDR3 length equals 16 residues. V gave up 3 bases and J gave up 0 bases; unmatched junction bases: 6. DNA for the CDR3: TGCGCCAGCAGCTCTAGCGGGGACAGCTCTGGAAACACCATATATTTT. It specifies CASSSSGDSSGNTIYF. Full variable domain (outside the CDR3, taken from reference TRBV5-1 and TRBJ1-3): KAGVTQTPRYLIKTRGQQVTLSCSPISGHRSVSWYQQTPGQGLQFLFEYFSETQRNKGNFPGRFSGRQFSNSRSEMNVSTLELGDSALYLCASSSSGDSSGNTIYFGEGSWLTVV.

This clonotype was found once. This chain joins TRBV12-3 or TRBV12-4 and TRBJ1-5, with D maybe TRBD1 (6 bases). V dropped 2 bases and J dropped 2 bases, with 10 bases sitting between them. The CDR3 extends over 15 amino acids. The CDR3 loop is CASSLKAGGNQPQHF. For the CDR3, the DNA is TGTGCCAGCAGTTTAAAGGCAGGGGGCAATCAGCCCCAGCATTTT.

V usage is TRBV7-2 and J usage is TRBJ2-5, with 9 bases lining up with TRBD2. CDR3 length: 16 amino acids. Per germline, CDR1 SGHTA and CDR2 FQGNSA. J lost 2 bases, V lost 9 bases, and 13 bases had no gene match. CDR3 protein: CASSQTLAGFQETQYF. CDR3 nucleotide sequence: TGTGCCAGTTCCCAGACCCTAGCGGGATTTCAAGAGACCCAGTACTTC. Looking up the rest from reference TRBV7-2 and TRBJ2-5 gives the full variable domain: GAGVSQSPSNKVTEKGKDVELRCDPISGHTALYWYRQSLGQGLEFLIYFQGNSAPDKSGLPSDRFSAERTGGSVSTLTIQRTQQEDSAVYLCASSQTLAGFQETQYFGPGTRLLVL.

This clonotype has at least ten counts. V is TRBV29-1 and J is TRBJ1-2; D ambiguous. V lost 2 bases and J 8 bases, leaving 12 bases between the germline ends. CDR3 length: 12 amino acids. The germline CDR1 and CDR2 sequences are SQVTM and ANQGSEA. The DNA for the CDR3 is TGCAGCGTTGAAACGGTCGTCGGCGGCTACACCTTC. This codes for CSVETVVGGYTF.

There are a few counts of this clonotype. V usage is TRBV6-5 and J usage is TRBJ2-7, with 8 bases fitting TRBD1. CDR1 MNHEY and CDR2 SVGAGI come from the germline V gene. The V and J ends lost 8 bases and 0 bases, in that order; junction bases with no gene match: 6. The CDR3 consists of 14 residues. The CDR3 sequence: CASASDRGSYEQYF. CDR3 DNA: TGTGCCAGCGCCTCAGACAGGGGCTCCTACGAGCAGTACTTC.

The V call is TRBV5-1, the J call TRBJ2-2, with D perhaps matching TRBD2 (6 bases). From germline, CDR1 is SGHRS and CDR2 YFSETQ. The germline V and J ends were trimmed by 4 bases and 2 bases, with 12 bases remaining between them. This CDR3 is 15 amino acids long. CDR3 amino acids: CASSVRDSNTGELFF. As DNA, the CDR3 is TGCGCCAGCAGCGTCCGGGACTCCAACACCGGGGAGCTGTTTTTT.

This clonotype appeared many times. The rearrangement joins TRBV6-1 to TRBJ2-4, with D tentatively TRBD1 (6 bases). Trimming shortened V by 5 bases and J by 9 bases, and 11 bases separated the two germline ends. CDR1 and CDR2 (germline): MNHNS, SASEGT. The CDR3 totals 12 residues. The chain's CDR3 is CASSPGVSIQYF. CDR3 nucleotide sequence: TGTGCCAGCAGTCCAGGGGTCTCCATTCAGTACTTC.

This clonotype appeared a few times. The rearrangement links TRBV29-1 to TRBJ2-5; D may be TRBD2 (6 bases). Germline values: CDR1 SQVTM, CDR2 ANQGSEA. The germline V and J ends were trimmed by 8 bases and 1 base, with 14 bases remaining between them. The CDR3 runs 13 residues. The CDR3 DNA sequence: TGCAGCTCACAAGCGGGCCCCCAAGAGACCCAGTACTTC. Translated: CSSQAGPQETQYF.

This clonotype has a handful of counts. The chain recombines TRBV5-1 with TRBJ1-2; D gene uncertain. Trimming shortened V by 4 bases and J by 7 bases, and 17 bases separated the two germline ends. The CDR3 spans 14 residues. CDR1 is SGHRS, CDR2 YFSETQ, per germline. CDR3 in DNA: TGCGCCAGCAGCCCAGACGTGGGTCGGAGTGGCTACACCTTC. Protein sequence: CASSPDVGRSGYTF. Full variable domain (outside the CDR3, taken from reference TRBV5-1 and TRBJ1-2): KAGVTQTPRYLIKTRGQQVTLSCSPISGHRSVSWYQQTPGQGLQFLFEYFSETQRNKGNFPGRFSGRQFSNSRSEMNVSTLELGDSALYLCASSPDVGRSGYTFGSGTRLTVV.

Concerning this clonotype: A much larger clone lies one base from this, so it may be a read error. V gene TRBV6-5 combines with J gene TRBJ2-3, with D unclear. The germline CDR1 and CDR2 sequences are MNHEY and SVGAGI. The CDR3 length is 12 residues. Deletions cut 8 bases from V and 6 bases from J, with 12 bases between. CDR3 residues: CASGRVGDTQYF. As DNA, the CDR3 is TGTGCCAGCGGCCGGGTCGGGGATACGCAGTATTTT.

J is TRBJ2-3 and V is TRBV10-3; possible D gene TRBD1, 6 bases. Per the germline V gene, CDR1 is ENHRY and CDR2 is SYGVKD. V lost 6 bases, J lost 3 bases, and 10 bases lay in between. The CDR3 runs to 13 residues. The CDR3 sequence: CAIRPGQTDTQYF. DNA for the CDR3: TGTGCCATCAGACCCGGACAGACAGATACGCAGTATTTT.

Concerning this clonotype: An end of the junction does not agree with germline; a read error may underlie this. V gene TRBV7-2 combines with J gene TRBJ2-7, with a possible D match to TRBD2 (6 bases). Germline V gives CDR1 SGHTA, CDR2 FQGNSA. The CDR3 length is 18 residues. The CDR3 DNA reads TGTGCCAACAGCTCACCAAATCGGGGCTCTCAAGCGGGTCGCGAGCAGTACTTC. It specifies CANSSPNRGSQAGREQYF.